In this sample, the clone carrying this TCR beta chain turned up a few times. Libraries were prepared by immunoSEQ multiplex PCR; TCRdb keeps only in-frame clonotypes and omits some of them. The sample lists about 190,000 clones; around 91% were seen once. V was pared by 2 bases and J by 4 bases, with 6 bases of the junction left unmatched. Germline assignment: CDR1 MGHRA and CDR2 YSYEKL. The CDR3 has 15 amino acids. This entry comes from a study of blood T cell repertoires in COVID-19. About the research overall: The analysed material was cDNA or gDNA that came from T cells, B-cell-depleted T cells, or PBMCs.

The specimen sequenced was peripheral blood. The clonotype was recovered from a man aged 45-65 years with acute or convalescent COVID-19. V is TRBV4-1 and J is TRBJ1-1; 8 nucleotides agree with TRBD1. The CDR3 here is CASSQMTGASTEAFF. The CDR3 DNA follows: TGCGCCAGCAGCCAAATGACAGGGGCAAGCACTGAAGCTTTCTTT.